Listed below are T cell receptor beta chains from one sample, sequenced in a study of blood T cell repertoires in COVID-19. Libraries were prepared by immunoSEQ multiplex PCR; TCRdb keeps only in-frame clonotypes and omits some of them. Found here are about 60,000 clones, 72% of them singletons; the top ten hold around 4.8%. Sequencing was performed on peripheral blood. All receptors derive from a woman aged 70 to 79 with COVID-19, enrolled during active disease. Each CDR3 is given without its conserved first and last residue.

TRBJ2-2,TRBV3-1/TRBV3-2,ASSQRSGRTSGARELF
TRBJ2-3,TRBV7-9,ASSTTPASGLSTDTQY
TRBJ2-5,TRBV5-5,ASSGDYGETQY
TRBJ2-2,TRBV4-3,ASSQDRALRTGELF
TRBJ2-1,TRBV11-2,ASSQRVGGNQF
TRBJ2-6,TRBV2,ASSRFVIGANVLT
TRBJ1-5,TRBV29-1,SVANGDQPQH
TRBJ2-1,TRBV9,ASSVVGSSYNEQF
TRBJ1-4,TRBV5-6,ASTVWRDNEKLF
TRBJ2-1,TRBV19,ASSMPTASGGGYNEQF
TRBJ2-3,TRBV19,ASTPRHLDTQY
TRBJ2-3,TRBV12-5,ATLGGSTDTQY
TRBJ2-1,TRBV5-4,ASSFNYNEQF
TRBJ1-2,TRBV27,ASSFGTGFGGYT
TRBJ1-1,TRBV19,ASSLRGVNTEAF
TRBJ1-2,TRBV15,ATSRGDRFSYGYT
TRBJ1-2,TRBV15,ATSRDVWTGTIYGYT
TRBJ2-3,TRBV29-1,SVLSTPGQGPRDTQY
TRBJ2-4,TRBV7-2,ASSLSRVDIQY
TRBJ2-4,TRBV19,ASSPHRGTINVAKNIQY
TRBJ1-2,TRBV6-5,ASRPRQGAGYGYT
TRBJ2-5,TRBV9,ASSPFPGGPGETQY
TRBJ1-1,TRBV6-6,ASSSPGQLVNTEAF
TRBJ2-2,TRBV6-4,ASRTSGDTGELF
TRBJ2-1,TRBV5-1,ASSGGPSSYNEQF
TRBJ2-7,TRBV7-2,ASSPASLRRGEQY
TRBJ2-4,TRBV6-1,ASSEGNRRY
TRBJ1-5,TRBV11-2,ASSSGHSNQPQH
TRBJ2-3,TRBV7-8,ASSLRTSGSRDTQY
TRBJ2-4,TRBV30,AWKASPKNIQY
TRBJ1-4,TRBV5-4,ASSQIGGAEEKLF
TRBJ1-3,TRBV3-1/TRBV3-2,ASSQVFGAVAGNTIY
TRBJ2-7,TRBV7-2,ASSLLGQGYEQY
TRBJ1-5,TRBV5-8,ASSLRHGGPVQPQH
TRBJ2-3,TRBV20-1,SASAPTDTQY
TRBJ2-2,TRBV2,ASSLLAPNTGELF
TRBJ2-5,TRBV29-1,SVAGVEETQY
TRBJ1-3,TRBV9,ASSTLGTGDSGNTIY
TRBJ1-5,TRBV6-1,ASSKGGLPPRQPQH